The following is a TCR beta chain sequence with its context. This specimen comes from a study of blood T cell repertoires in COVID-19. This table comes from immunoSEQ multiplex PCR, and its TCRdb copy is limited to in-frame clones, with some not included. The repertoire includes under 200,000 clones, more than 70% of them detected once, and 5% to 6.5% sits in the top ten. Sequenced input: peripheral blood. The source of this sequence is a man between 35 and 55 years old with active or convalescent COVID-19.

The CDR3 region has the DNA TGCGCCAGCAGCCAGGACAGGGGTGCAGATACGCAGTATTTT. Protein: CASSQDRGADTQYF. The rearrangement joins TRBV4-1 to TRBJ2-3, with 9 bases that match TRBD1. The J segment lost 4 bases and the V segment lost 3 bases, leaving 2 bases of the junction unmatched. Germline V gives CDR1 MGHRA, CDR2 YSYEKL. CDR3 size: 14 residues.